A single sample is the source of the 3 T cell receptor beta chains below, sequenced in a study of blood T cell repertoires in COVID-19. Assay used: immunoSEQ multiplex PCR; TCRdb lists only in-frame clones, some missing. This table has more than 250,000 clones, 83% appearing once. Sequencing was done on a sample of peripheral blood. Receptors originate from a man aged 55-75 years who had recovered from COVID-19.

This sequence joins TRBV6-5 and TRBJ1-4, with D unresolved. Germline V gene sequence: CDR1 MNHEY, CDR2 SVGAGI. V dropped 4 bases and J dropped 4 bases, with 10 bases sitting between them. The CDR3 spans 14 residues. The CDR3: CASSSRGDNEKLFF. In DNA form, the CDR3 reads TGTGCCAGCAGTTCCAGAGGAGATAATGAAAAACTGTTTTTT.

The chain couples TRBV3-1 (or the pseudogene TRBV3-2) to TRBJ2-5, with a weak D call TRBD2 (6 bases). Germline CDR1 and CDR2: LGHDT and YNNKEL (reference sequence). Deletions cut 4 bases from V and 5 bases from J, with 17 bases between. The CDR3 spans 15 residues. The CDR3 here is CASSRIGGRAETQYF. The CDR3 DNA follows: TGTGCCAGCAGCCGGATTGGGGGGAGAGCTGAGACCCAGTACTTC.

The DNA for the CDR3 is TGTGCCAGCAAAATGACAGGGGGATATAATTCACCCCTCCACTTT. This codes for CASKMTGGYNSPLHF. The chain carries TRBV6-5 and TRBJ1-6; TRBD1 matches at 9 bases. The germline gives CDR1 MNHEY, CDR2 SVGAGI. The CDR3 runs to 15 residues. Losses at the gene ends were 7 bases for V and 4 bases for J; bases not matched to a gene: 5.